Described below is a single TCR beta chain sequence and its context. Which antigen it targets is not known. No base quality information exists; no much larger clone differs at one position. All of the isolated RNA was reverse transcribed with the High Capacity cDNA Reverse Transcription Kit, so expressed TCRB transcripts were sequenced. Deep immunoSEQ sequencing was performed on naive, central memory and regulatory T cell samples, with an average of around 3.5 million total reads per sample. After sorted cells were lysed in RLT buffer, RNA was extracted with DNase-treated RNeasy Micro or Mini kits, with the choice depending on cell number. Each cell subset was processed on its own to prevent cross-contamination, while patient and healthy donor samples were processed together. Using the immunoSEQ multiplex PCR, TCRB sequences were amplified from cDNA into 87-bp fragments spanning the CDR3 region. Amplicons were sequenced on the Illumina HiSeq platform. Processing in the source paper ran as follows. PCR bias was corrected computationally using synthetic template baselines, and reads within Hamming distance 2 were collapsed, with unmergeable singletons discarded. Reads were aligned against IMGT so that V, D and J genes, CDR3 length and insertions or deletions at six rearrangement sites could be assigned. Within each subset, clonotype counts were normalized to sorted cell number, after which true diversity and Gini coefficients were computed with the tcR R package. Repertoire sharing was quantified using the overlap coefficient calculated on TCRB nucleotide sequences. As a proxy for the pre-selection repertoire, out-of-frame TCRB sequences from naive cells were analyzed. TCRdb provides this immuneACCESS table in a form limited to in-frame rearrangements. Some clones are lacking; in checked studies, under half of them reflect an unresolved V gene, and why the rest are absent is not known. D and trimming come from the DNA, and the V and J calls and clone size come from that table. The sample table contains fewer than 300,000 clones; only one count was recorded for roughly a tenth of them. About 0.018% of the sample is taken by the ten largest.

V drops 3 bases and J drops 6 bases, leaving 11 bases in between. CDR3 length: 13 amino acids, cysteine to phenylalanine. The CDR3 DNA has 39 bases and is translated from base 1. From the germline V gene, CDR1 is KGHSH and CDR2 is LQKENI. The data were taken from a study of beta chain features in type 1 diabetes (dated by TCRdb to the late 2010s). Study-wide context: No differences in mean age, gender distribution, total cell number or subset yield were found between patients and healthy donors. Naive and central memory subsets were obtained from all 30 or so donors, but regulatory and stem cell-like memory subsets were isolated from only 8 patients and 8 healthy donors. The study compared the TCRB repertoires of sorted circulating CD4+ T cell subsets in recently diagnosed type 1 diabetes patients with those in matched healthy donors. Across all samples, 107,917,701 sorted cells were examined, and cell number per subset correlated strongly with RNA yield. General conclusions and limits of the study: Because cDNA was sequenced instead of genomic DNA, highly expressing activated cells could be over-represented, though the groups showed no difference in activation or CD3 levels. Type 1 diabetes patients showed a moderate but significant shortening of TCRB CDR3 length in all four CD4+ subsets. Fewer insertions and more nucleotide deletions at VDJ recombination sites were observed in patients with type 1 diabetes, implying thymic rearrangement abnormalities. Naive, central memory and regulatory TCRB repertoires appeared to be more similar among patients than among healthy donors. Shorter templates might be favored by PCR, yet because patient and control samples were amplified and corrected together, any such skew would affect both groups equally. Because small numbers of individuals were included in the HLA sub-analyses, any influence of HLA type on TCRB rearrangement was left unresolved.

A single peripheral blood draw of around 120 mL on average was collected from each donor into heparinised tubes. Naive, central memory, regulatory and stem cell-like memory CD4+ T cells were sorted on a BD FACSAria II using a panel including CD45RO, CCR7, CD25, CD127, CD95 and CD27. A purity above 98% was achieved for all sorted populations. Right away, PBMCs were isolated by Lymphoprep density gradient centrifugation and were stained directly, with no culture step. To minimize batch effects, samples were stained and sorted in pairs, one healthy donor with one patient per experiment. What was sequenced was naive CD4+ T cells from blood. What this sample's cell subset or site label stands for: true naive CD4+ T cells. The chain is made from TRBV18 and TRBJ1-2; the D region possibly corresponds to TRBD1 (5 bases align). This clonotype originated in a man aged 25-45 years with type 1 diabetes. The nucleotide sequence is TGTGCCAGCTCACCGGGCAGGGAAAATGGCTACACCTTC. Translated, it gives CASSPGRENGYTF.